The next 29 T cell receptor beta chains were all read from a single sample in a study of blood T cell repertoires in COVID-19. Method: immunoSEQ multiplex PCR; TCRdb's copy keeps in-frame clones and lacks some. The sample has about 130,000 clones; approximately 83% are singletons. Sample: peripheral blood. These receptors were taken from a woman aged 50 to 60 who had recovered from COVID-19.

The CDR3 sequence is CASSQDAGGTYEQYF. In nucleotides, the CDR3 is TGCGCCAGCAGCCAAGACGCGGGGGGAACCTACGAGCAGTACTTC. V and J are TRBV4-1 and TRBJ2-7; 8 bases map to TRBD2. V dropped 0 bases and J dropped 2; count of bases not matched to a gene: 3. Per the germline V gene, CDR1 is MGHRA and CDR2 is YSYEKL. The CDR3 totals 15 residues.

This chain links TRBV2 with TRBJ2-1; 10 bases map to TRBD2. Trimming at V came to 4 bases and at J to 4 bases, leaving 7 bases not matched to a gene. Germline loops: CDR1 SNHLY, CDR2 FYNNEI. This CDR3 is 16 amino acids long. CDR3 protein: CASSGRTSGPYNEQFF. The CDR3 DNA is TGTGCCAGCAGTGGACGGACTAGCGGCCCTTACAATGAGCAGTTCTTC. Combining the CDR3 with reference TRBV2 and TRBJ2-1 gives the whole variable domain EPEVTQTPSHQVTQMGQEVILRCVPISNHLYFYWYRQILGQKVEFLVSFYNNEISEKSEIFDDQFSVERPDGSNFTLKIRSTKLEDSAMYFCASSGRTSGPYNEQFFGPGTRLTVL.

The chain carries TRBV12-3 or TRBV12-4 and TRBJ2-7, with a tentative D call TRBD1 (5 bases). V gave up 1 base and J gave up 3 bases, with 7 bases separating them. The CDR3 spans 13 residues. The chain's CDR3 is CASSLDRSYEQYF. CDR3 coding DNA: TGTGCCAGCAGTTTAGACAGGAGCTACGAGCAGTACTTC.

This clone came up once. The genes are TRBV20-1 and TRBJ2-7, with a weak D call TRBD1 (5 bases). The CDR3 is 11 residues long. Trimming removed 6 bases from V and 2 bases from J, with 8 bases in between. Germline lookup yields CDR1 DFQATT and CDR2 SNEGSKA (reference sequence). The DNA for the CDR3 is TGCAGTGCGAAAGGGGCCTACGAGCAGTACTTC. Translation: CSAKGAYEQYF.

This clone appeared a few times. The chain couples TRBV4-2 to TRBJ1-1, with no clear D. The V and J ends lost 1 base and 3 bases respectively, with 6 bases between them. This CDR3 has 13 residues. The germline V gene has CDR1 LGHNA and CDR2 YNFKEQ. This CDR3 reads CASSQGRDTEAFF. In nucleotides, the CDR3 is TGTGCCAGCAGCCAAGGTCGGGACACTGAAGCTTTCTTT.

This chain links TRBV11-2 with TRBJ1-1; 9 bases line up with TRBD1. This CDR3 contains 14 residues. Germline V gene data show CDR1 as SGHAT and CDR2 as FQNNGV. V lost 3 bases, J lost 3 bases, and 2 bases stayed unmatched. CDR3 sequence: CASSLGTGYTEAFF. For the CDR3, the DNA is TGTGCCAGCAGCTTGGGGACAGGGTACACTGAAGCTTTCTTT.

This rearrangement joins TRBV30 to TRBJ1-1; D call uncertain. CDR1 GTSNPN and CDR2 SVGIG come from the germline V gene (reference sequence). The length of the CDR3 is 13 residues. V dropped 2 bases and J dropped 4 bases, with 11 bases sitting between them. CDR3 sequence: CAWSREASTEAFF. CDR3 sequence (DNA): TGTGCCTGGAGTAGAGAGGCCAGCACTGAAGCTTTCTTT. The full variable domain, completed using reference TRBV30 and TRBJ1-1, is SQTIHQWPATLVQPVGSPLSLECTVEGTSNPNLYWYRQAAGRGLQLLFYSVGIGQISSEVPQNLSASRPQDRQFILSSKKLLLSDSGFYLCAWSREASTEAFFGQGTRLTVV.

The chain employs TRBV4-1 and TRBJ2-3; TRBD2 aligns across 10 bases. This CDR3 is built from 15 residues. Trimming at V came to 4 bases and at J to 2 bases, leaving 3 bases not matched to a gene. From germline, CDR1 is MGHRA and CDR2 YSYEKL. The chain's CDR3 is CASSRTSGTTDTQYF. CDR3 in DNA: TGCGCCAGCAGCCGGACTAGCGGTACCACAGATACGCAGTATTTT.

The rearrangement joins TRBV7-8 to TRBJ1-2, with D perhaps matching TRBD1 (6 bases). The CDR3 contains 15 residues. The V and J ends lost 3 bases and 6 bases respectively, with 17 bases between them. CDR1 and CDR2 from the germline V gene are SGHVS and FQNEAQ. CDR3 sequence reads: CASSFYRGKGDGYTF. In nucleotides, the CDR3 is TGTGCCAGCAGCTTCTACAGAGGGAAGGGGGATGGCTACACCTTC.

V usage is TRBV2 and J usage is TRBJ2-2; 8 bases are a match to TRBD1. This CDR3 has 14 residues. With V trimmed by 5 bases and J by 6 bases, 5 bases remained unmatched. CDR1 is SNHLY and CDR2 is FYNNEI in the germline V gene. This chain's CDR3 is CASSTGGSSGELFF. The DNA for the CDR3 is TGTGCCAGCAGTACAGGGGGGTCGTCCGGGGAGCTGTTTTTT.

This clone has just one count. V and J are TRBV3-1 (or the pseudogene TRBV3-2) and TRBJ1-4; no definite D call. The CDR3 is made up of 15 amino acids. V lost 1 base and J lost 8, with 14 bases in between. CDR1 is LGHDT, CDR2 YNNKEL, per germline (reference sequence). CDR3 in amino acids: CASSQVLGRGEKLFF. CDR3 coding DNA: TGTGCCAGCAGCCAAGTGTTGGGCCGGGGAGAAAAACTGTTTTTT.

This chain uses TRBV3-1 (or the pseudogene TRBV3-2) with TRBJ2-1, with 7 bases lining up with TRBD2. Germline-derived CDR1 and CDR2 are LGHDT and YNNKEL (reference sequence). This CDR3 is built from 16 residues. The J segment lost 0 bases and the V segment lost 6 bases, leaving 8 bases of the junction unmatched. CDR3 amino acids: CASSRAGVSSYNEQFF. Here the CDR3 DNA reads TGTGCCAGCAGTCGTGCGGGGGTCAGCTCCTACAATGAGCAGTTCTTC.

This clone was seen a single time. The V call is TRBV6-5, the J call TRBJ2-7; TRBD1 matches at 7 bases. Germline-derived CDR1 and CDR2 are MNHEY and SVGAGI. CDR3 length equals 13 residues. Trimming at V came to 5 bases and at J to 3 bases, leaving 4 bases not matched to a gene. CDR3 loop: CASSTGVVYEQYF. The CDR3 DNA follows: TGTGCCAGCAGTACAGGGGTTGTCTACGAGCAGTACTTC.

The chain uses TRBV4-1 and TRBJ2-3; weak D call: TRBD1 (6 bases). The CDR3 extends over 15 amino acids. Germline CDR1 is MGHRA and CDR2 is YSYEKL. The germline V and J ends were trimmed by 7 bases and 2 bases, with 16 bases remaining between them. CDR3 residues: CASTATGLYTDTQYF. CDR3 in DNA: TGCGCCAGCACCGCAACAGGGCTCTACACAGATACGCAGTATTTT.

V gene TRBV28 combines with J gene TRBJ2-6, with D tentatively TRBD1 (6 bases). The ends were cut back, 6 bases at V and 2 bases at J, with 20 bases in the middle. This CDR3 has 18 amino acids. Germline V gives CDR1 MDHEN, CDR2 SYDVKM. Written as DNA, the CDR3 is TGTGCCAGCAGATCCGGCGGCACAGGGAAAACTGGGGCCAACGTCCTGACTTTC. This encodes CASRSGGTGKTGANVLTF.

This sequence joins TRBV27 and TRBJ2-5; 9 bases map to TRBD1. CDR3 length equals 14 residues. Germline V gives CDR1 MNHEY, CDR2 SMNVEV (reference sequence). Trimming cost V 5 bases and J 5 bases; bases outside gene matches: 6. The CDR3: CASSQQGAGETQYF. The CDR3 coding sequence is TGTGCCAGCAGTCAACAGGGGGCCGGGGAGACCCAGTACTTC.

This chain joins TRBV28 and TRBJ1-2; D is uncertain. CDR3 length equals 14 residues. Trimming shortened V by 5 bases and J by 4 bases, and 14 bases separated the two germline ends. Germline CDR1 and CDR2: MDHEN and SYDVKM. The CDR3 bases are TGTGCCAGCAGTCCGGAGGCCCATTTCTATGGCTACACCTTC. It yields the protein CASSPEAHFYGYTF.

The rearrangement joins TRBV19 to TRBJ1-2; the D gene is possibly TRBD1 (5 bases). Looked up from germline, CDR1 is LNHDA and CDR2 is SQIVND (reference sequence). V was trimmed by 4 bases and J by 4 bases, leaving 16 bases between them. The CDR3 length is 15 residues. The CDR3 DNA is TGTGCCAGTAGTACTGGTCAGGGAACCAGCTATGGCTACACCTTC. Translating gives CASSTGQGTSYGYTF.

The CDR3: CASSPGTGQVGEQYF. CDR3 nucleotide sequence: TGTGCCAGCTCACCAGGGACAGGGCAAGTAGGCGAGCAGTACTTC. The V gene is TRBV18, the J gene TRBJ2-7; 9 nucleotides align to TRBD1. Germline V gives CDR1 KGHSH, CDR2 LQKENI. This CDR3 has 15 amino acids. V gave up 2 bases and J gave up 6 bases; unmatched junction bases: 8.

This clone came up once. The V gene is TRBV18, the J gene TRBJ2-5; D possibly corresponds to TRBD1 (6 bases). The CDR3 totals 15 residues. V was trimmed by 0 bases and J by 6 bases, leaving 14 bases between them. Germline V gene data show CDR1 as KGHSH and CDR2 as LQKENI. For the CDR3, the DNA is TGTGCCAGCTCACCACCGCAAAGGGGGATGAAGACCCAGTACTTC. Translating gives CASSPPQRGMKTQYF.

V usage is TRBV7-9 and J usage is TRBJ2-2; TRBD1 matches 7 bases. CDR3 length: 16 residues. The germline V gene encodes CDR1 SEHNR and CDR2 FQNEAQ (reference sequence). J gave up 4 bases and V 4 bases, and 9 bases lay outside the gene matches. This CDR3 reads CASSSPKGAGTGELFF. The CDR3 nucleotides are TGTGCCAGCAGCTCGCCGAAGGGGGCGGGCACCGGGGAGCTGTTTTTT.

Here the CDR3 DNA reads TGTGCCAGCAGCTTCCAGACAGGAGCAAACACCGGGGAGCTGTTTTTT. This gives the protein CASSFQTGANTGELFF. V is TRBV7-3 and J is TRBJ2-2; D is possibly TRBD1 (6 bases). V shed 3 bases and J shed 2 bases, with 13 bases lying between them. In germline, CDR1 is SGHTA, CDR2 FQGTGA. This CDR3 region has 16 residues.

In DNA, the CDR3 is TGTGCCAGCAGCTTAACCGGTTACACCGGGGAGCTGTTTTTT. Its protein is CASSLTGYTGELFF. The chain employs TRBV7-3 and TRBJ2-2; no clear D. The length of the CDR3 is 14 residues. Germline CDR1 is SGHTA and CDR2 is FQGTGA. V shed 0 bases and J shed 3 bases, with 5 bases lying between them.

This rearrangement joins TRBV7-3 to TRBJ2-2; weak D call: TRBD1 (6 bases). The CDR3 consists of 17 residues. Trimming shortened V by 2 bases and J by 6 bases, and 19 bases separated the two germline ends. Germline V gene sequence: CDR1 SGHTA, CDR2 FQGTGA. Here the CDR3 reads CASSLHRGQRVSGELFF. CDR3 DNA sequence: TGTGCCAGCAGCTTACATCGAGGACAGCGAGTGTCCGGGGAGCTGTTTTTT.

The chain employs TRBV7-2 and TRBJ2-5, with D possibly TRBD1 on 5 matching bases. The ends were cut back, 5 bases at V and 1 base at J, with 14 bases in the middle. The CDR3 contains 15 residues. The V gene's germline CDR1 is SGHTA and CDR2 FQGNSA. CDR3 DNA: TGTGCCAGCAGCATCAATCCCAGGGTCCAAGAGACCCAGTACTTC. Protein sequence: CASSINPRVQETQYF.

The chain employs TRBV2 and TRBJ1-5; perhaps TRBD1 as D (6 bases). Trimming left V 5 bases short and J 5 bases short, with 13 bases between. Germline assignment: CDR1 SNHLY and CDR2 FYNNEI. The CDR3 has 14 amino acids. CDR3 in DNA: TGTGCCAGCAGTACGGACAGCTCTTATCAGCCCCAGCATTTT. This encodes CASSTDSSYQPQHF.

The V and J genes are TRBV9 and TRBJ2-2; the D is unclear. V was shortened by 3 bases and J by 5 bases, with 11 bases between the two germline ends. Germline CDR1 SGDLS, CDR2 YYNGEE. The CDR3 contains 14 residues. The CDR3, as DNA: TGTGCCAGCAGCGCTAACCCCATGACCGGGGAGCTGTTTTTT. Translation gives CASSANPMTGELFF.

The CDR3 region has the DNA TGCGCCAGCAGCCAACCAATTGGGGGACAGAAGCTATTCTACACCTTC. Protein sequence: CASSQPIGGQKLFYTF. V and J are TRBV4-1 and TRBJ1-2; 7 bases are shared with TRBD1. This CDR3 has 16 amino acids. CDR1 is MGHRA, CDR2 YSYEKL, per germline. With 2 bases clipped from V and 10 bases from J, the junction kept 16 bases outside the gene matches.

J is TRBJ1-5 and V is TRBV6-5; 8 nucleotides agree with TRBD1. The length of the CDR3 is 16 residues. J was trimmed by 3 bases and V by 4 bases; bases with no gene match: 8. In germline, CDR1 is MNHEY, CDR2 SVGAGI. As DNA, the CDR3 is TGTGCCAGCAGTTCAACCGGGACAGGATCCAATCAGCCCCAGCATTTT. Translation gives CASSSTGTGSNQPQHF.